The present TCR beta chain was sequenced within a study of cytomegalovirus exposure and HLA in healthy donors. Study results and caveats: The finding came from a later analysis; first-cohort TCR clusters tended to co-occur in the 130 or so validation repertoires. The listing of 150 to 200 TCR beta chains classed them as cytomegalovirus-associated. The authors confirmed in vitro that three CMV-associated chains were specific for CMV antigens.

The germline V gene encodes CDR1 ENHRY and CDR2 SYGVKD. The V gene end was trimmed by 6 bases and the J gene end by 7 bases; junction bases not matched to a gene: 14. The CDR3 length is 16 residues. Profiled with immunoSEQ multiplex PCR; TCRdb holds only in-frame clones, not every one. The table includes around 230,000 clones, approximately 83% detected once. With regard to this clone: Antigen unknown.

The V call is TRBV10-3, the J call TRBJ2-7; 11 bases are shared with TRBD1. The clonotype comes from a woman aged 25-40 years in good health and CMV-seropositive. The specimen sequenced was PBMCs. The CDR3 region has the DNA TGTGCCATCAGGGGGGTTAATCGGACAGGGGGCCGGGAGCAGTACTTC. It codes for CAIRGVNRTGGREQYF.